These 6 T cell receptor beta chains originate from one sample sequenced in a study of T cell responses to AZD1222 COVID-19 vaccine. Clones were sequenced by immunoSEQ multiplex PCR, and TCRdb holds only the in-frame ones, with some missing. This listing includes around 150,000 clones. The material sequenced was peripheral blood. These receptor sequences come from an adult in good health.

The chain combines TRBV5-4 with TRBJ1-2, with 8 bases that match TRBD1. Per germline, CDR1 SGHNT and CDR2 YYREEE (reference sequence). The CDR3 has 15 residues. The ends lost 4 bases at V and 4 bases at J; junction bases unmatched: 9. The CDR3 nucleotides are TGTGCCAGCAGCGCACCGGGACAGGCAGTCTATGGCTACACCTTC. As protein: CASSAPGQAVYGYTF.

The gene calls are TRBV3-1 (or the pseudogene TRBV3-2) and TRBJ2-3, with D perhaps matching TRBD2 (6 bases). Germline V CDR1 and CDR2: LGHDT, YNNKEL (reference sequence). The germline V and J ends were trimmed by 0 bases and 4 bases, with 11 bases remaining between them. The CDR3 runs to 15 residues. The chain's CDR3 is CASSQEWGEADTQYF. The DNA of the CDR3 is TGTGCCAGCAGCCAAGAGTGGGGGGAGGCAGATACGCAGTATTTT.

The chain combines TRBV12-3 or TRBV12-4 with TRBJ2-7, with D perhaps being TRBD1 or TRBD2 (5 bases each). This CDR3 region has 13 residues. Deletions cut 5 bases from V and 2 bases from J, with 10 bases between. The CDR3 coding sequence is TGTGCCAGCAGTCTTAGGGGAGCCTACGAGCAGTACTTC. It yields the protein CASSLRGAYEQYF.

The CDR3 DNA follows: TGTGCCAGCAGCCACGGATCGAACAGGGCCAATGGCTACACCTTC. Translated: CASSHGSNRANGYTF. The rearrangement joins TRBV3-1 (or the pseudogene TRBV3-2) to TRBJ1-2; possible D gene TRBD1, 6 bases. In germline, CDR1 is LGHDT, CDR2 YNNKEL (reference sequence). V shed 3 bases and J shed 6 bases, with 17 bases lying between them. CDR3 length: 15 residues.

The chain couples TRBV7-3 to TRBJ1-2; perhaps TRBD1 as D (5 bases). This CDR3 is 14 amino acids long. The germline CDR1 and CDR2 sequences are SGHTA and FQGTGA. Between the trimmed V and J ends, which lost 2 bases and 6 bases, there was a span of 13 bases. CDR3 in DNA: TGTGCCAGCAGCTTACGGGGGGAGGAAGATGGCTACACCTTC. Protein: CASSLRGEEDGYTF.

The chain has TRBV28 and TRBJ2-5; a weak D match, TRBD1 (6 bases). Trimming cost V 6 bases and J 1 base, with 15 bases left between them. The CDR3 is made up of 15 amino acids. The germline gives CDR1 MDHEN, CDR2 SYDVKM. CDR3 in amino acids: CASSTPGHPQETQYF. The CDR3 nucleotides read TGTGCCAGCAGCACCCCGGGACACCCCCAAGAGACCCAGTACTTC.